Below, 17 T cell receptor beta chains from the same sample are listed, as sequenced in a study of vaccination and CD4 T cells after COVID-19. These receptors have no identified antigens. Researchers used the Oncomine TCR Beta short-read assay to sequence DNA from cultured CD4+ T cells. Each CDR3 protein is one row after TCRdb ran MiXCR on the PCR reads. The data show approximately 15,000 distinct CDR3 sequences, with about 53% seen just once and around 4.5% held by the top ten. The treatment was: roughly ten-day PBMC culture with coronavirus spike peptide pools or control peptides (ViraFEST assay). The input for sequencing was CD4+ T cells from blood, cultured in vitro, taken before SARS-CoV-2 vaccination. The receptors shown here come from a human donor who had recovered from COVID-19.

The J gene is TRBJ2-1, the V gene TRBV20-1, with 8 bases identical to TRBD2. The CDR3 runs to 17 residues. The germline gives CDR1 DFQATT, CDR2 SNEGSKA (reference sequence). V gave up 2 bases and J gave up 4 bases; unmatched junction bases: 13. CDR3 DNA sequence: TGCAGTGCTAGACCCCCCACCGGGACTAGTACATACAATGAGCAGTTCTTC. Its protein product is CSARPPTGTSTYNEQFF.

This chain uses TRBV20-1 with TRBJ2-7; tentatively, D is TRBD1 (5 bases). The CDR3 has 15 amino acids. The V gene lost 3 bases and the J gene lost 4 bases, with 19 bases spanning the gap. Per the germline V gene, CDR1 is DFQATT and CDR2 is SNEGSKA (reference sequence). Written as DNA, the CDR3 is TGCAGTGCTAGTTCGTCTGGTTGGGGCCTTTACGAGCAGTACTTC. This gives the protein CSASSSGWGLYEQYF.

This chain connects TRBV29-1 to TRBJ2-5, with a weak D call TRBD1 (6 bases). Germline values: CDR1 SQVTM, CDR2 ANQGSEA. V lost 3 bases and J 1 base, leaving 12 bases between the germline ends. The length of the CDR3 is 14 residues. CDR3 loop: CSVELLGAQETQYF. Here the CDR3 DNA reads TGCAGCGTTGAGCTGTTGGGGGCCCAAGAGACCCAGTACTTC. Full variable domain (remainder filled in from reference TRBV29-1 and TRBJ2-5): SAVISQKPSRDICQRGTSLTIQCQVDSQVTMMFWYRQQPGQSLTLIATANQGSEATYESGFVIDKFPISRPNLTFSTLTVSNMSPEDSSIYLCSVELLGAQETQYFGPGTRLLVL.

CDR3 region: CASSRKRESDTQYF. CDR3 nucleotides: TGTGCCAGCAGCCGGAAACGGGAGTCGGATACGCAGTATTTT. The rearrangement links TRBV7-2 to TRBJ2-3; a weak D match, TRBD2 (6 bases). The V and J ends lost 5 bases and 6 bases respectively, with 15 bases between them. The CDR3 has 14 residues. Germline V gives CDR1 SGHTA, CDR2 FQGNSA.

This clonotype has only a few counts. DNA of the CDR3: TGTGCCAGCAGTTTTGACAGGGCGAGGATCGCTGAAGCTTTCTTT. It yields the protein CASSFDRARIAEAFF. This chain connects TRBV28 to TRBJ1-1; 7 positions agree with TRBD1. CDR3 size: 15 residues. Losses at the gene ends were 3 bases for V and 6 bases for J; bases not matched to a gene: 10. The V gene's germline CDR1 is MDHEN and CDR2 SYDVKM.

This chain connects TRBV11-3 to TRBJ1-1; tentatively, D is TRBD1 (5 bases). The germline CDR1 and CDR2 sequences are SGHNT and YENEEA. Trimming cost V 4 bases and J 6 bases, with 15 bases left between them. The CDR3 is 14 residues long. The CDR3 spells CASSWGLLSSEAFF. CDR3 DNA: TGTGCCAGCAGCTGGGGACTTCTGTCGTCTGAAGCTTTCTTT.

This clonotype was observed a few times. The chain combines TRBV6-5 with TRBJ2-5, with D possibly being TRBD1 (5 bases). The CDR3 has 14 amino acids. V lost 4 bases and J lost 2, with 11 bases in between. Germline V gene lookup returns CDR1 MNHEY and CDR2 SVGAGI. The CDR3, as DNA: TGTGCCAGCAGTTCCACAGGACAACAAGAGACCCAGTACTTC. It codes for CASSSTGQQETQYF.

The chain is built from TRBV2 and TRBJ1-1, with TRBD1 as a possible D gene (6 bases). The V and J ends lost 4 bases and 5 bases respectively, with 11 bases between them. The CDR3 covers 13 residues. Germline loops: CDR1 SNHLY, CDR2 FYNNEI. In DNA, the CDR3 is TGTGCCAGCAGTGGGGAGGGGGGGACTGAAGCTTTCTTT. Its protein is CASSGEGGTEAFF.

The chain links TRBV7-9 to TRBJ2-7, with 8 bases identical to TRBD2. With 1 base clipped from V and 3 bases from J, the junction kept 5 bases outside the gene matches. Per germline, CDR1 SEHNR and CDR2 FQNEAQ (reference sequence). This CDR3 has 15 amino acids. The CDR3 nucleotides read TGTGCCAGCAGCTTAGGGCCTGCGGGAGGCTACGAGCAGTACTTC. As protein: CASSLGPAGGYEQYF.

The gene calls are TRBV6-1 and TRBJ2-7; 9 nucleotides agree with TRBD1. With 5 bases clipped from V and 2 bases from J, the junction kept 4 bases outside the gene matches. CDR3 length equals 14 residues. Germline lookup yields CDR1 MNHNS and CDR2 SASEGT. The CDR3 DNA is TGTGCCAGCAGTCGTGGGACAGGGACCTACGAGCAGTACTTC. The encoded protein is CASSRGTGTYEQYF.

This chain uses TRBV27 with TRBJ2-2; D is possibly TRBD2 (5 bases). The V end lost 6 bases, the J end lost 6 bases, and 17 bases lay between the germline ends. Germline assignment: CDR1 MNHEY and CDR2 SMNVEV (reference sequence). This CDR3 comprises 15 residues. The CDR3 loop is CASSREGMSAGELFF. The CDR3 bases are TGTGCCAGCAGCCGCGAGGGTATGTCAGCCGGGGAGCTGTTTTTT.

CDR3 DNA sequence: TGTGCCAGTAGTATTGATTTGGGGACTGAAGCTTTCTTT. Translating gives CASSIDLGTEAFF. The V gene is TRBV19, the J gene TRBJ1-1, with D unclear. Germline CDR1 is LNHDA and CDR2 is SQIVND (reference sequence). The CDR3 length is 13 residues. Trimming removed 3 bases at V and 5 bases at J, with 10 bases between.

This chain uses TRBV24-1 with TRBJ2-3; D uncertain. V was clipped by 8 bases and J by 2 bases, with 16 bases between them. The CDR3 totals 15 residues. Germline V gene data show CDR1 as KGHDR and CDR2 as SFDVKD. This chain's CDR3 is CATTLISRATDTQYF. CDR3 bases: TGTGCCACCACCTTGATTTCACGGGCCACAGATACGCAGTATTTT.

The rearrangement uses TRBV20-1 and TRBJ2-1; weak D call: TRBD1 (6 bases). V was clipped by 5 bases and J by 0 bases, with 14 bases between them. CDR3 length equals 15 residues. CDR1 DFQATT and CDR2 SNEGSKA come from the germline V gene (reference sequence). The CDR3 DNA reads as TGCAGTGCTCTAAAGACAGGTAACTCCTACAATGAGCAGTTCTTC. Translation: CSALKTGNSYNEQFF.

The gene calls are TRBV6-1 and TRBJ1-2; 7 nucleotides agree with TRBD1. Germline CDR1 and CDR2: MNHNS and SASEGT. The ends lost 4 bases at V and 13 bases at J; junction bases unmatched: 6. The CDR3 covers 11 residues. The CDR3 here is CASSARDSPTF. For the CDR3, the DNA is TGTGCCAGCAGTGCCCGGGACAGCCCCACCTTC.

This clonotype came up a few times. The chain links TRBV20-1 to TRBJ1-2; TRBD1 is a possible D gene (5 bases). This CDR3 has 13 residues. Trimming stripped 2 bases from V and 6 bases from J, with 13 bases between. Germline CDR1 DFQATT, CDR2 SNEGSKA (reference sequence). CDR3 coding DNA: TGCAGTGCTAGAAATGCGGCAGGGAATGGCTACACCTTC. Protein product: CSARNAAGNGYTF.

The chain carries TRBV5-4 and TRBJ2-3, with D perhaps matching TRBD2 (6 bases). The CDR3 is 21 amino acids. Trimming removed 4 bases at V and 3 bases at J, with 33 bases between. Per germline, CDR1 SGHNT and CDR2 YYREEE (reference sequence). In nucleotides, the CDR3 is TGTGCCAGCAGCACCCCTCCGAGTGGGGTGCAGGGCGGACGGGGGACAGATACGCAGTATTTT. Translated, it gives CASSTPPSGVQGGRGTDTQYF.